This T cell receptor beta chain came from a study of OX40 agonist ivuxolimab in advanced cancers. Study-level background: Hepatocellular carcinoma, melanoma, renal cell or head and neck cancer affected the dose-escalation patients.

Germline CDR1 and CDR2: MGHRA and YSYEKL. The ends were cut back, 2 bases at V and 5 bases at J, with 21 bases in the middle. The CDR3 consists of 18 residues. The repertoire was sequenced with immunoSEQ multiplex PCR; TCRdb's copy has only in-frame clones and lacks some. The table shows tens of thousands of clones, with around 87% occurring only once. The chain joins TRBV4-1 to TRBJ2-2, with a tentative D call TRBD2 (6 bases). The input for sequencing was CD4+ or CD8+ T cells sorted from blood, taken in a trial of the OX40 agonist ivuxolimab. This receptor was taken from an adult with an advanced solid tumor such as melanoma, head and neck, liver or kidney cancer. The CDR3 sequence is CASSQPLSGSRETGELFF. The CDR3 DNA reads TGCGCCAGCAGCCAACCCCTTTCCGGGAGTCGGGAAACCGGGGAGCTGTTTTTT.